This TCR beta chain was captured in a study of OX40 agonist ivuxolimab in advanced cancers. Measured with immunoSEQ multiplex PCR; TCRdb has only the in-frame clones, and not every one. Found here are approximately 79,000 clones, about 90% of them singletons; the top ten hold roughly 9%. Trimming pared 7 bases from V and 0 bases from J, leaving 12 bases between. The CDR3 has 14 amino acids. The germline V gene encodes CDR1 SEHNR and CDR2 FQNEAQ (reference sequence). Source: CD4+ or CD8+ T cells sorted from blood, taken in a trial of the OX40 agonist ivuxolimab. J is TRBJ1-1 and V is TRBV7-9; D is uncertain. The sequence was obtained from an adult with an advanced solid tumor such as melanoma, head and neck, liver or kidney cancer. The CDR3 sequence is CASKKGPMNTEAFF. Written as DNA, the CDR3 is TGTGCCAGCAAAAAGGGCCCCATGAACACTGAAGCTTTCTTT.